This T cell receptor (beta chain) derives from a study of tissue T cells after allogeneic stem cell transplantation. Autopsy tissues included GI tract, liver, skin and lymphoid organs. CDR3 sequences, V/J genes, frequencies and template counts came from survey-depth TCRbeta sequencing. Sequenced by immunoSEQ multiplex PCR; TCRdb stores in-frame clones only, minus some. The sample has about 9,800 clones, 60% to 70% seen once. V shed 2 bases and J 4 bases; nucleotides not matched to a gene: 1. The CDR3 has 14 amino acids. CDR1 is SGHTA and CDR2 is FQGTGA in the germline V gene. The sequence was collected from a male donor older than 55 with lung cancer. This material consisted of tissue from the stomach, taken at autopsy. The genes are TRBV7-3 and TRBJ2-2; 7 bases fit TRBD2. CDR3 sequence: CASSLGGSTGELFF. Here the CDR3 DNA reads TGTGCCAGCAGCTTAGGCGGGAGCACCGGGGAGCTGTTTTTT.